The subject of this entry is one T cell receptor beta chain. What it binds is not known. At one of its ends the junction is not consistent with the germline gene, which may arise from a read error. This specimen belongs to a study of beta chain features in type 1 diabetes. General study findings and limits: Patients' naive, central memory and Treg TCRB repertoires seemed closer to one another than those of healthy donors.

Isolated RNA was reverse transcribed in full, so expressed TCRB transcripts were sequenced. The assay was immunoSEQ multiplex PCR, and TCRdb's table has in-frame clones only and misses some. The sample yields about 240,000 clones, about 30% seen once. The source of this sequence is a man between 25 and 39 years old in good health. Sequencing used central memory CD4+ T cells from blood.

DNA for the CDR3: TGTGCCAGCTCGCCACCACCGATGAGCGGGAGCGGACAGACCCAGTACTTC. This translates into CASSPPPMSGSGQTQYF. V and J are TRBV18 and TRBJ2-5, with 8 nucleotides matching TRBD2. The germline CDR1 and CDR2 sequences are KGHSH and LQKENI. The CDR3 extends over 17 amino acids.